This T cell receptor (beta chain) was documented in a study of blood T cells in healthy people across ages. General study results and limits: Long-lived donors had more naive CD4+ cells and higher diversity than aged donors. Because sorting was not performed, PBMCs prevented conclusive naive versus antigen-experienced comparison.

With regard to this clonotype: Its matching antigen is unknown. One base away lies a much larger clone, so this may be a sequencing read error.

Samples had at least 6.5 million PBMCs isolated from them. The CDR3 has 16 residues. V gave up 6 bases and J gave up 4 bases, with 21 bases separating them. Per the germline V gene, CDR1 is SGHAT and CDR2 is FQDESV (reference sequence). The authors ran a second PCR of 7 to 11 cycles using a sample-barcoded 5' primer and a J-beta primer mix. Every cDNA molecule carried a tag from a template-switch adaptor bearing 12 random nucleotides. TCRdb passed the 5' RACE reads through MiXCR, listing each CDR3 protein once. The data show approximately 680,000 distinct CDR3 sequences, with roughly 30% seen just once and over 15% held by the top ten.

This chain uses TRBV11-1 with TRBJ2-5, with D maybe TRBD1 (6 bases). This receptor was taken from a woman of 80 years or more in good health. Source material: blood. In DNA form, the CDR3 reads TGTGCCAGCAGTCTACTCAGGGGACCCAAGACAGAGACCCAGTACTTC. Amino acids: CASSLLRGPKTETQYF.